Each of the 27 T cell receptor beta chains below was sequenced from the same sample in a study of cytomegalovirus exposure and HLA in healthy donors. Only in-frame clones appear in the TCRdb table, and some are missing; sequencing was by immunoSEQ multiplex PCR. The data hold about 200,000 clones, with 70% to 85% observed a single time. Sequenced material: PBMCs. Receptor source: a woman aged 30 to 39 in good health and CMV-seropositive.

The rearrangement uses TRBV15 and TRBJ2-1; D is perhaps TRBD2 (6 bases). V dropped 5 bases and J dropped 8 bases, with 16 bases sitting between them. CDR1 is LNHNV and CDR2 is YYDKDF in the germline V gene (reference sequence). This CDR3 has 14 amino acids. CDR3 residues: CATSGPLGGDEQFF. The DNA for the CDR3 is TGTGCCACCAGCGGCCCCCTCGGGGGTGATGAGCAGTTCTTC. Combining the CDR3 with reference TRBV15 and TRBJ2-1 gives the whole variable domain DAMVIQNPRYQVTQFGKPVTLSCSQTLNHNVMYWYQQKSSQAPKLLFHYYDKDFNNEADTPDNFQSRRPNTSFCFLDIRSPGLGDTAMYLCATSGPLGGDEQFFGPGTRLTVL.

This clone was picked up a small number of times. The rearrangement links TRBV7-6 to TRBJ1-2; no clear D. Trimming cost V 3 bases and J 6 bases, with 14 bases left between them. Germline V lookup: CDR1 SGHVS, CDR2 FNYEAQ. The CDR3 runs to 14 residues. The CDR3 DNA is TGTGCCAGCAGCTTGCTTCCCGGAGCTCATGGCTACACCTTC. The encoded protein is CASSLLPGAHGYTF.

The CDR3 DNA follows: TGTGCCAGCAGCCAGGATATGAACACTGAAGCTTTCTTT. As protein: CASSQDMNTEAFF. The chain combines TRBV7-3 with TRBJ1-1, with unresolved D. Trimming pared 5 bases from V and 0 bases from J, leaving 7 bases between. The CDR3 covers 13 residues. Germline V gives CDR1 SGHTA, CDR2 FQGTGA. The entire variable domain, with the rest obtained from reference TRBV7-3 and TRBJ1-1, is as follows: GAGVSQTPSNKVTEKGKYVELRCDPISGHTALYWYRQSLGQGPEFLIYFQGTGAADDSGLPNDRFFAVRPEGSVSTLKIQRTERGDSAVYLCASSQDMNTEAFFGQGTRLTVV.

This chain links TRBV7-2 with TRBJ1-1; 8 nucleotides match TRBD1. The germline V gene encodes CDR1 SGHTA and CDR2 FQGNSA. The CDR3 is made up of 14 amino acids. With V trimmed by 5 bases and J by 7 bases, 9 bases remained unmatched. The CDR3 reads CASSEPGQVIEAFF. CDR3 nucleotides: TGTGCCAGCAGCGAACCGGGACAGGTGATTGAAGCTTTCTTT.

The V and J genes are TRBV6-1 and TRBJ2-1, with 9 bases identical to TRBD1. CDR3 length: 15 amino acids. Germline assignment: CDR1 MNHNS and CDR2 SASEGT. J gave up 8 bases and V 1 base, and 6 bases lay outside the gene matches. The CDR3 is CASSEGTGGFYEQFF. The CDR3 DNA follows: TGTGCCAGCAGTGAAGGTACAGGGGGCTTTTATGAGCAGTTCTTC.

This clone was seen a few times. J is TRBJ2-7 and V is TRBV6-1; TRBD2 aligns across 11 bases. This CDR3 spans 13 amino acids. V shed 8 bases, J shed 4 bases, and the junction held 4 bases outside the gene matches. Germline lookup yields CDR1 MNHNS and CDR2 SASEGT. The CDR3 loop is CASEVAGGYEQYF. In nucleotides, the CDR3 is TGTGCCAGCGAGGTAGCGGGAGGGTACGAGCAGTACTTC.

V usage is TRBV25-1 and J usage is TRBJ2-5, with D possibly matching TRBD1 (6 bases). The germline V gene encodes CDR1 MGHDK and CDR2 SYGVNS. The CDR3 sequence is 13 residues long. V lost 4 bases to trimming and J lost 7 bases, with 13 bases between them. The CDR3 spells CASSGQARGTQYF. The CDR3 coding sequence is TGTGCCAGCAGTGGACAGGCGCGAGGGACCCAGTACTTC.

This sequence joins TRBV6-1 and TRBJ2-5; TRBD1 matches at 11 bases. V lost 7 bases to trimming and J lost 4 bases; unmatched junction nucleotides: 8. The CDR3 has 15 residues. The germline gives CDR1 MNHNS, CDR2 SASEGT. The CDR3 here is CASIGTGGLRETQYF. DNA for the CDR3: TGTGCCAGCATTGGGACAGGGGGTCTGAGAGAGACCCAGTACTTC.

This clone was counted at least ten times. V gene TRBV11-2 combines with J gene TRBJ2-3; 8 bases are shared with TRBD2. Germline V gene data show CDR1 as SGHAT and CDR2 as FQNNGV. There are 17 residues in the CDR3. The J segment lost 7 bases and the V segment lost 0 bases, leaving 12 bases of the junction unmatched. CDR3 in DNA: TGTGCCAGCAGCTTAGATGACCCAAGCGGGAGTACACATACGCAGTATTTT. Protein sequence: CASSLDDPSGSTHTQYF.

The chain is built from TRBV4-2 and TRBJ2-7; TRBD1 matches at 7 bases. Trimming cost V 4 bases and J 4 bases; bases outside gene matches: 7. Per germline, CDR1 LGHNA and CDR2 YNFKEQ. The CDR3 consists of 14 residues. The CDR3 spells CASSRPGQLYEQYF. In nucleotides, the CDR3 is TGTGCCAGCAGCCGTCCGGGACAGCTATACGAGCAGTACTTC.

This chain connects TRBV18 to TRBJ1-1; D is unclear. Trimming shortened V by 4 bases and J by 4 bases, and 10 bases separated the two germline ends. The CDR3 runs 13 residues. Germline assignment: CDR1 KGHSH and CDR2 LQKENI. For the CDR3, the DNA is TGTGCCAGCTCACAATCCGGGTCCACTGAAGCTTTCTTT. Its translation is CASSQSGSTEAFF. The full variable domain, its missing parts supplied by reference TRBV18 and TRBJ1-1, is NAGVMQNPRHLVRRRGQEARLRCSPMKGHSHVYWYRQLPEEGLKFMVYLQKENIIDESGMPKERFSAEFPKEGPSILRIQQVVRGDSAAYFCASSQSGSTEAFFGQGTRLTVV.

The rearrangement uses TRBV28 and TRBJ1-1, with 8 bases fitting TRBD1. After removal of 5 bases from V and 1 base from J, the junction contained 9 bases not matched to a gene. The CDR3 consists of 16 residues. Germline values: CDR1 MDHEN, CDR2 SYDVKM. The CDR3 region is CASSLLPGQGNTEAFF. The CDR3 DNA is TGTGCCAGCAGTCTCCTTCCCGGACAGGGGAACACTGAAGCTTTCTTT.

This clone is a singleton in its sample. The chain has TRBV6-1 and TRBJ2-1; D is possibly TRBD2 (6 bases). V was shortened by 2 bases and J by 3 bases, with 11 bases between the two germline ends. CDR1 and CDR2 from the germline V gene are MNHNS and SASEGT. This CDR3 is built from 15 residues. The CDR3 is CASSELGGSYNEQFF. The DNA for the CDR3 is TGTGCCAGCAGTGAACTTGGGGGGAGCTACAATGAGCAGTTCTTC.

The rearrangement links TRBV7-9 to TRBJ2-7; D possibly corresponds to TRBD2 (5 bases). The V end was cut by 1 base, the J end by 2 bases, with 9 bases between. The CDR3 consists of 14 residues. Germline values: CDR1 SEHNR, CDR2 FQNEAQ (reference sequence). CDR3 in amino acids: CASSLGSGTYEQYF. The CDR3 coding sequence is TGTGCCAGCAGCTTAGGGAGCGGCACCTACGAGCAGTACTTC.

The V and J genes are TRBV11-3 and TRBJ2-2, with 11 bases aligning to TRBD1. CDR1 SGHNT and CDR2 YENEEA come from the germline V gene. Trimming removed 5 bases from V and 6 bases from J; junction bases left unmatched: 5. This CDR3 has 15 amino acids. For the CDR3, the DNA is TGTGCCAGCAGCCGGGACAGGGGGTACTCCGGGGAGCTGTTTTTT. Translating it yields CASSRDRGYSGELFF.

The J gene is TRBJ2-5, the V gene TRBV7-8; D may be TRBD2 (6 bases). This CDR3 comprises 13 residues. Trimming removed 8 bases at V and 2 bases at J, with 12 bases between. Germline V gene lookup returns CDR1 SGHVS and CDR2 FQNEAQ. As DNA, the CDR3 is TGTGCCAGCGGCGGGGCCGGGCAAGAGACCCAGTACTTC. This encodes CASGGAGQETQYF.

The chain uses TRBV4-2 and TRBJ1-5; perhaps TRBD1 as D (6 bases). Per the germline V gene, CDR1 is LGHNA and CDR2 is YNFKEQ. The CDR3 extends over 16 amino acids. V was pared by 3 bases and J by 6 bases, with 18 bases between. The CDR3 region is CASSQEAGQMGQPQHF. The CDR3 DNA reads TGTGCCAGCAGCCAGGAGGCTGGACAGATGGGTCAGCCCCAGCATTTT.

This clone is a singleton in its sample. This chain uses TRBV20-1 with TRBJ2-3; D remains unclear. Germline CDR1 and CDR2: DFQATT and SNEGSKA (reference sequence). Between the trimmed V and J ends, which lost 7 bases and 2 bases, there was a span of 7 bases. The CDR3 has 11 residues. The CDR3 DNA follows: TGCAGTGTAGAGGACACAGATACGCAGTATTTT. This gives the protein CSVEDTDTQYF.

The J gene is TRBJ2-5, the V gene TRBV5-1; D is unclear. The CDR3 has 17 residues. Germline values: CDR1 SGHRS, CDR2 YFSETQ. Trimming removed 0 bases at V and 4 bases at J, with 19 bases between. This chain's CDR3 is CASSLGPDATWRETQYF. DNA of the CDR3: TGCGCCAGCAGCTTGGGGCCCGACGCTACTTGGAGAGAGACCCAGTACTTC.

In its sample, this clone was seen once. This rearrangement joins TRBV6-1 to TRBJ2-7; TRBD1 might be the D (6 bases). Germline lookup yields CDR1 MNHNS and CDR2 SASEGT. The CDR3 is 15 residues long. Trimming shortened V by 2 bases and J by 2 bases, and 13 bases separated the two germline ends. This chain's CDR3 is CASSEKRRQAYEQYF. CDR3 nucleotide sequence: TGTGCCAGCAGTGAAAAGAGGAGACAGGCCTACGAGCAGTACTTC.

The CDR3 is CASSVALAAPGDTQYF. CDR3 nucleotides: TGTGCCAGCAGCGTAGCTCTAGCAGCGCCGGGGGATACGCAGTATTTT. The V gene is TRBV9, the J gene TRBJ2-3, with D tentatively TRBD2 (5 bases). The CDR3 length is 16 residues. Trimming took off 0 bases at V and 6 bases at J, with 17 bases between the two ends. CDR1 and CDR2 (germline): SGDLS, YYNGEE.

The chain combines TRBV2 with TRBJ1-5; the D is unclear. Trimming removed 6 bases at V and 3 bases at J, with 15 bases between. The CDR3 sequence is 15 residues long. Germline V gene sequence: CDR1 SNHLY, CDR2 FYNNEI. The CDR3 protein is CASRESWQVNQPQHF. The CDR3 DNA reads TGTGCCAGCAGAGAGAGTTGGCAGGTCAATCAGCCCCAGCATTTT.

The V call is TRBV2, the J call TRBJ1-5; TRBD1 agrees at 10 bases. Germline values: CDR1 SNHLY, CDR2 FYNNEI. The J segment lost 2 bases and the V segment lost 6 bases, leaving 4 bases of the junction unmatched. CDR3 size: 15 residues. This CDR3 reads CASRTGTGGNQPQHF. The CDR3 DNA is TGTGCCAGCAGGACCGGGACAGGGGGCAATCAGCCCCAGCATTTT.

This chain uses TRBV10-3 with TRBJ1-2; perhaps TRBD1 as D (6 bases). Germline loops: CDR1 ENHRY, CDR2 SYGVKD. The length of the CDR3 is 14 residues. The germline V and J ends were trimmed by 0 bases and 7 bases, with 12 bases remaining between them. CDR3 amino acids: CAISESTGLGGYTF. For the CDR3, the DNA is TGTGCCATCAGTGAGTCGACAGGTCTTGGTGGCTACACCTTC.

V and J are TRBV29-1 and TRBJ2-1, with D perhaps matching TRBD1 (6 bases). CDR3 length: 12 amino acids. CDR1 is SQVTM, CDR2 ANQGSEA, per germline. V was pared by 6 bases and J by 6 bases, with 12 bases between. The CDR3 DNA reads TGCAGCGTCCCCAGGGGTGGCAATGAGCAGTTCTTC. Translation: CSVPRGGNEQFF.

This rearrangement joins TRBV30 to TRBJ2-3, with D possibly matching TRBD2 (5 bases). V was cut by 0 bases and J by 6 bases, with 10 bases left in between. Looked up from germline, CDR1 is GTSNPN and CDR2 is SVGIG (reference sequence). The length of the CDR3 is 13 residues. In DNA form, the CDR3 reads TGTGCCTGGAGTGTAGCTAGCCGGGATACGCAGTATTTT. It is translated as CAWSVASRDTQYF. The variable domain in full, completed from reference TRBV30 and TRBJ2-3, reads SQTIHQWPATLVQPVGSPLSLECTVEGTSNPNLYWYRQAAGRGLQLLFYSVGIGQISSEVPQNLSASRPQDRQFILSSKKLLLSDSGFYLCAWSVASRDTQYFGPGTRLTVL.

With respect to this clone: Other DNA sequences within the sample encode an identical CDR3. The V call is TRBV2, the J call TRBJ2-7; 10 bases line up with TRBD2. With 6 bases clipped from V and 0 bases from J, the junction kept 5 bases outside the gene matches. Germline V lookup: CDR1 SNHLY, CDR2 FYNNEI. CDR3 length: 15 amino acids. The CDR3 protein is CASRGGTSVSYEQYF. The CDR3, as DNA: TGTGCCAGCAGAGGGGGGACTAGCGTCTCCTACGAGCAGTACTTC.